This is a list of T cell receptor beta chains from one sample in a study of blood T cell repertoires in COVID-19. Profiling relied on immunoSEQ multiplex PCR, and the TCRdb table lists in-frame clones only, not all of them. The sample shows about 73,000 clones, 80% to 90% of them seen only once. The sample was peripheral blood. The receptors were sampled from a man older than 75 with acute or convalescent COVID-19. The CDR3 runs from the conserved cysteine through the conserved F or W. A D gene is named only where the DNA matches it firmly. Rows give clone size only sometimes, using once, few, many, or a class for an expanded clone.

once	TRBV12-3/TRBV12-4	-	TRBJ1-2	CASSSTVYGYTF	TGTGCCAGCAGTTCGACAGTTTATGGCTACACCTTC
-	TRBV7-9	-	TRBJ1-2	CASSAPGRNYGYTF	TGTGCCAGCAGCGCCCCGGGTCGTAACTATGGCTACACCTTC
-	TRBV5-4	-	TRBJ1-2	CASSPSSLSYGYTF	TGTGCCAGCAGCCCTAGTAGTCTATCCTATGGCTACACCTTC
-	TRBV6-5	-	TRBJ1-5	CASSYWGREPQHF	TGTGCCAGCAGTTACTGGGGGCGGGAGCCCCAGCATTTT
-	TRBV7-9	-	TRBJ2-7	CASSFKGGEQYF	TGTGCCAGCAGCTTTAAAGGGGGCGAGCAGTACTTC
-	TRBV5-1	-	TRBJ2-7	CASSSGGKTYEQYF	TGCGCCAGCAGCTCTGGCGGGAAGACCTACGAGCAGTACTTC
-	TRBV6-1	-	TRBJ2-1	CASSELVFSYNEQFF	TGTGCCAGCAGTGAATTAGTTTTCTCCTACAATGAGCAGTTCTTC
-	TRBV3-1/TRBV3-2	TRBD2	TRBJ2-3	CASSLGLAGGITDTQYF	TGTGCCAGCAGCCTGGGCCTAGCGGGAGGGATCACAGATACGCAGTATTTT
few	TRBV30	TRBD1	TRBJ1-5	CAWSVGDRGFRNQPQHF	TGTGCCTGGAGTGTGGGGGACAGGGGTTTTCGGAATCAGCCCCAGCATTTT
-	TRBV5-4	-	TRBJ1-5	CASSLDGDNQPQHF	TGTGCCAGCAGCTTGGACGGTGACAATCAGCCCCAGCATTTT
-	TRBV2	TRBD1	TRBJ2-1	CASSERTGGSEQFF	TGTGCCAGCAGTGAACGGACAGGGGGGAGTGAGCAGTTCTTC
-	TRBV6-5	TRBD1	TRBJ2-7	CASSYLGQGYEQYF	TGTGCCAGCAGCTACTTGGGACAGGGCTACGAGCAGTACTTC
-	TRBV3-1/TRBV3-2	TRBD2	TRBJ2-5	CASSHWTSGQETQYF	TGTGCCAGCAGCCATTGGACTAGCGGACAAGAGACCCAGTACTTC
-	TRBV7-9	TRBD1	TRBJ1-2	CASSPGTGGHGYTF	TGTGCCAGCAGCCCTGGGACAGGGGGCCATGGCTACACCTTC
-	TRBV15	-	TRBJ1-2	CATSRDTVAPGTNYGYTF	TGTGCCACCAGCAGAGATACCGTCGCTCCGGGTACTAACTATGGCTACACCTTC
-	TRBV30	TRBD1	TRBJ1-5	CAWSGQGGQPQHF	TGTGCCTGGAGTGGACAGGGAGGTCAGCCCCAGCATTTT
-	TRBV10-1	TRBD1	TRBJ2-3	CASKTGTLELPSTDTQYF	TGCGCCAGCAAGACAGGGACACTAGAACTACCTAGCACAGATACGCAGTATTTT
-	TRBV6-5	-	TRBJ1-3	CASSYSGGPGNTIYF	TGTGCCAGCAGTTACTCGGGAGGGCCTGGAAACACCATATATTTT
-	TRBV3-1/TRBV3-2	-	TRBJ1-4	CASSQASGLTNEKLFF	TGTGCCAGCAGCCAGGCCTCGGGGTTAACTAATGAAAAACTGTTTTTT
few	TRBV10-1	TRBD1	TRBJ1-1	CASSTGDTEAFF	TGCGCCAGCAGTACAGGGGACACTGAAGCTTTCTTT
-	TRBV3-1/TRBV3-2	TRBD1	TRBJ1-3	CASSQATGGSGNTIYF	TGTGCCAGCAGCCAAGCTACAGGGGGCTCTGGAAACACCATATATTTT
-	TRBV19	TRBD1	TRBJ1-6	CASSTSGGDSPLHF	TGTGCCAGTAGTACCTCAGGGGGCGATTCACCCCTCCACTTT
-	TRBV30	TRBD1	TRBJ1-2	CAWSSGQTYGYTF	TGTGCCTGGAGTTCGGGACAGACCTATGGCTACACCTTC
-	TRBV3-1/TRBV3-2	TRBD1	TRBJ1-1	CASSQAGTGAEAFF	TGTGCCAGCAGCCAAGCCGGGACAGGGGCCGAAGCTTTCTTT
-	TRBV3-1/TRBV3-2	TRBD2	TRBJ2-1	CASSPPGRSGRNEQFF	TGTGCCAGCAGCCCACCAGGCCGTAGCGGGAGGAATGAGCAGTTCTTC
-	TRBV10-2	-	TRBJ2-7	CASRTRGGAGRDYEQYF	TGCGCCAGCAGGACCCGAGGGGGCGCGGGAAGAGACTACGAGCAGTACTTC
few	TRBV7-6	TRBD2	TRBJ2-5	CASSLGASGVQETQYF	TGTGCCAGCAGCTTGGGGGCTAGCGGGGTACAAGAGACCCAGTACTTC
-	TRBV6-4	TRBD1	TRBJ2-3	CASSGGVGGEDTQYF	TGTGCCAGCAGTGGAGGGGTAGGGGGCGAGGATACGCAGTATTTT
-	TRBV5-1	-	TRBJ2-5	CASIRGKTQYF	TGCGCCAGCATAAGGGGAAAGACCCAGTACTTC
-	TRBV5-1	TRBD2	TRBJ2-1	CASSTGLAQILYNEQFF	TGCGCCAGCAGCACCGGACTAGCTCAAATCCTCTACAATGAGCAGTTCTTC
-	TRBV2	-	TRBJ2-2	CASSARGVANTGELFF	TGTGCCAGCAGTGCCCGCGGAGTCGCGAACACCGGGGAGCTGTTTTTT
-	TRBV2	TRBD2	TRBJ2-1	CASRALSGSASDEQFF	TGTGCCAGCAGGGCCCTTAGCGGGAGCGCAAGTGATGAGCAGTTCTTC
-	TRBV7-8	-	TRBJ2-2	CASSFRQAGTGELFF	TGTGCCAGCAGCTTTCGACAGGCAGGGACCGGGGAGCTGTTTTTT
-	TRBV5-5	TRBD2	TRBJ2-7	CASSWSGREQYF	TGTGCCAGCAGCTGGAGCGGGAGGGAGCAGTACTTC
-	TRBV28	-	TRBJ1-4	CASSALQGINEKLFF	TGTGCCAGCAGTGCCTTACAGGGTATTAATGAAAAACTGTTTTTT
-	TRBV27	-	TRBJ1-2	CASSGGGRGGYTF	TGTGCCAGCAGTGGGGGGGGGCGAGGTGGCTACACCTTC
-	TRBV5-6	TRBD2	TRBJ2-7	CASSPGTSGGKREQYF	TGTGCCAGCAGCCCAGGGACTAGCGGGGGGAAGAGGGAGCAGTACTTC
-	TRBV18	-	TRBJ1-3	CASSGTHSGNTIYF	TGTGCCAGCTCTGGCACCCACTCTGGAAACACCATATATTTT
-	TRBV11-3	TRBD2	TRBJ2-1	CASSLGLAVNNEQFF	TGTGCCAGCAGCTTAGGTCTAGCGGTCAACAATGAGCAGTTCTTC
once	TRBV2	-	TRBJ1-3	CASSSVLGNTIYF	TGTGCCAGCAGCAGTGTTTTGGGAAACACCATATATTTT
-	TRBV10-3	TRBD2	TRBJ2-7	CAISAGTSGYEQYF	TGTGCCATCAGTGCTGGGACTAGCGGATACGAGCAGTACTTC
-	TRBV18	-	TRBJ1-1	CASSLTGLNTEAFF	TGTGCCAGCTCACTAACAGGGTTGAACACTGAAGCTTTCTTT
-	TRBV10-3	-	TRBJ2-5	CAISDTGGETQYF	TGTGCCATCAGTGACACCGGCGGGGAGACCCAGTACTTC
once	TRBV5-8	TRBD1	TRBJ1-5	CASSMGGQSNQPQHF	TGTGCCAGCAGCATGGGGGGACAGAGCAATCAGCCCCAGCATTTT
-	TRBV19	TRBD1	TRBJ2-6	CASSGQGSVFSGANVLTF	TGTGCCAGTAGTGGACAGGGTTCAGTTTTTTCTGGGGCCAACGTCCTGACTTTC
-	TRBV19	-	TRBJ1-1	CASSIGRQWISEAFF	TGTGCCAGTAGTATAGGTAGACAGTGGATCTCTGAAGCTTTCTTT
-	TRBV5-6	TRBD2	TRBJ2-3	CASSVPLGTSIDTQYF	TGTGCCAGCAGTGTGCCCCTTGGGACTAGCATAGATACGCAGTATTTT
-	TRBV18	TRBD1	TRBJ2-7	CASSPEVTGSYEQYF	TGTGCCAGCTCACCAGAGGTGACAGGGTCCTACGAGCAGTACTTC
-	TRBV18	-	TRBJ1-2	CASSSGNRDGYTF	TGTGCCAGCTCATCAGGGAATCGGGATGGCTACACCTTC
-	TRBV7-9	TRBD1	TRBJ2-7	CASSLAGQGAYEQYF	TGTGCCAGCAGCTTAGCCGGACAGGGGGCGTACGAGCAGTACTTC
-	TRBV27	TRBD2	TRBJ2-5	CASRPTSGGQETQYF	TGTGCCAGCAGACCTACTAGCGGGGGGCAAGAGACCCAGTACTTC